This TCR beta chain was recovered during a study of cytomegalovirus exposure and HLA in healthy donors. With 60 Vbeta and 13 Jbeta primers, the PCR was carried out. Sequencing used immunoSEQ multiplex PCR; TCRdb keeps in-frame clones, though not all of them. The sample lists about 92,000 clones, 84% occurring once. The V gene lost 3 bases and the J gene lost 2 bases, with 11 bases spanning the gap. The CDR3 runs to 14 residues. Germline assignment: CDR1 LNHDA and CDR2 SQIVND (reference sequence). This chain joins TRBV19 and TRBJ2-7, with a tentative D call TRBD2 (5 bases). This clonotype was sampled from a woman aged 18-35 years in good health and CMV-seropositive. The specimen was PBMCs. CDR3 region: CASSIYRGTYEQYF. The CDR3 DNA sequence: TGTGCCAGTAGTATTTATCGGGGTACCTACGAGCAGTACTTC.